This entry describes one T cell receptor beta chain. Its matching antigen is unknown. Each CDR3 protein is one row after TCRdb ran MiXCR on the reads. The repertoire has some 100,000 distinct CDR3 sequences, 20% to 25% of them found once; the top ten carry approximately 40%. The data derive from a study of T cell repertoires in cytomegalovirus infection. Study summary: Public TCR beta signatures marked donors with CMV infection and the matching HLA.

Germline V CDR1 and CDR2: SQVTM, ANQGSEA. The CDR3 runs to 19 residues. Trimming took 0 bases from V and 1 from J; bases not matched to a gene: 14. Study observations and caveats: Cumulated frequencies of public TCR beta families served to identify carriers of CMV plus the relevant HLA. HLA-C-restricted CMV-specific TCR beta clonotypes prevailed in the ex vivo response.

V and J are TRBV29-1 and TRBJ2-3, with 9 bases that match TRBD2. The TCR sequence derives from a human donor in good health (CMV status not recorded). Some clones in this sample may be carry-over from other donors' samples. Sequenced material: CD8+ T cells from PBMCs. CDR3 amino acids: CSVEDEIAGDLVGTDTQYF. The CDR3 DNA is TGCAGCGTTGAAGATGAGATAGCGGGAGATCTGGTGGGCACAGATACGCAGTATTTT.